This TCR beta chain was recovered during a study of blood T cell repertoires in COVID-19. CDR1 SGDLS and CDR2 YYNGEE come from the germline V gene. This CDR3 is 16 amino acids long. Unmatched junction bases numbered 8, after V lost 0 bases and J lost 2 bases. Only in-frame clones appear in the TCRdb table, and some are missing; sequencing was by immunoSEQ multiplex PCR. The sample comprises about 150,000 clones, around four fifths of which are singletons, and 7.5% to 10% rests with the top ten. Material for sequencing was peripheral blood. The V gene is TRBV9, the J gene TRBJ2-7; 7 positions match TRBD1. The sequence was obtained from a woman aged 80 or over with COVID-19, enrolled during active disease. Here the CDR3 DNA reads TGTGCCAGCAGCGTAGGGCCAGGGGGAATACCCTACGAGCAGTACTTC. It encodes CASSVGPGGIPYEQYF.